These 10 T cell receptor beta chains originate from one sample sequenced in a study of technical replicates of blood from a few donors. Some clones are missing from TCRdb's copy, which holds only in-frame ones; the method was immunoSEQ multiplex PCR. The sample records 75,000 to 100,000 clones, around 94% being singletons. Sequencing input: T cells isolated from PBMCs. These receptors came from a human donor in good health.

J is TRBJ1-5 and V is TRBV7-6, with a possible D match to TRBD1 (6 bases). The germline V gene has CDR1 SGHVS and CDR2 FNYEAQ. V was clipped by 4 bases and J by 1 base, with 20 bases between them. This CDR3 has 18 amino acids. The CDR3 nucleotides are TGTGCCAGCAGCTGGGCGGGGGGCTCTCATACGAGCAATCAGCCCCAGCATTTT. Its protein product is CASSWAGGSHTSNQPQHF.

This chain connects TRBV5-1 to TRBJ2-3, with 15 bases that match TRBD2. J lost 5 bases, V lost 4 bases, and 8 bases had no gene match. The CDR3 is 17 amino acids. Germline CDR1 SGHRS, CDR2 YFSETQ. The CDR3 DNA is TGCGCCAGCAGCACAGGACTAGCGGGGGGGCCCGTAGATACGCAGTATTTT. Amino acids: CASSTGLAGGPVDTQYF.

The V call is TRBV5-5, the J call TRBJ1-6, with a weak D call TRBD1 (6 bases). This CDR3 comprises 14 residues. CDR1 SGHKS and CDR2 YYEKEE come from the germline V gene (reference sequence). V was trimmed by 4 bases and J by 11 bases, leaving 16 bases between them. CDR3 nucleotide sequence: TGTGCCAGCAGCGCGGACAGCCAATTCACACCCCTCCACTTT. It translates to CASSADSQFTPLHF.

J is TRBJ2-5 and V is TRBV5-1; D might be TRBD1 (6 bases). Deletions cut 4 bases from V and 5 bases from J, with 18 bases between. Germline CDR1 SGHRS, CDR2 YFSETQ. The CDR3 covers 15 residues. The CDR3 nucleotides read TGCGCCAGCAGCCCGCGGGCAGGGGATCCGGAGACCCAGTACTTC. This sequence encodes CASSPRAGDPETQYF.

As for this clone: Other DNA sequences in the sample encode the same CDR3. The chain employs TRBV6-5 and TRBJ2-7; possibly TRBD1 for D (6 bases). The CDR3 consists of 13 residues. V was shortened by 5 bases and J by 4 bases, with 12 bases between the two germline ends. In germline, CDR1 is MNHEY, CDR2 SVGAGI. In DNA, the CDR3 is TGTGCCAGCAGTCGCGATAGGGGGTACGAGCAGTACTTC. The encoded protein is CASSRDRGYEQYF.

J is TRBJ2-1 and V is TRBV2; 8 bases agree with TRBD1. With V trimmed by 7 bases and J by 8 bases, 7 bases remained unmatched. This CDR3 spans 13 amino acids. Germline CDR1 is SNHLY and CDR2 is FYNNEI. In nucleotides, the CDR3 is TGTGCCAGCACCATAACACAGGGGGATGAGCAGTTCTTC. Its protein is CASTITQGDEQFF.

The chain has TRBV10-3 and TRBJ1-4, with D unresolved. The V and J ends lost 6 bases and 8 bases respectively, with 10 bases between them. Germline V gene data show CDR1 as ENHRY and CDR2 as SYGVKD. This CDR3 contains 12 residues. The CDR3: CAIRSPGEKLFF. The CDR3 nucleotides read TGTGCCATCAGATCCCCGGGGGAAAAACTGTTTTTT.

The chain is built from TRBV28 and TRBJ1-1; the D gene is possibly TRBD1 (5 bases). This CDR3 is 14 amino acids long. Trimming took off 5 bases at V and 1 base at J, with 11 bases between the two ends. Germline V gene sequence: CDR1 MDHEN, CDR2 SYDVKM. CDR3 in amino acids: CASSIPQGNTEAFF. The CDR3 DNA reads TGTGCCAGCAGTATACCTCAGGGGAACACTGAAGCTTTCTTT.

CDR3 protein: CASSRGQWGSGSGETQYF. The DNA of the CDR3 is TGTGCCAGTAGTCGGGGGCAATGGGGAAGCGGGAGTGGAGAGACCCAGTACTTC. The chain combines TRBV19 with TRBJ2-5; TRBD2 agrees at 8 bases. Germline V gene sequence: CDR1 LNHDA, CDR2 SQIVND (reference sequence). J was trimmed by 4 bases and V by 5 bases; bases with no gene match: 18. This CDR3 has 18 residues.

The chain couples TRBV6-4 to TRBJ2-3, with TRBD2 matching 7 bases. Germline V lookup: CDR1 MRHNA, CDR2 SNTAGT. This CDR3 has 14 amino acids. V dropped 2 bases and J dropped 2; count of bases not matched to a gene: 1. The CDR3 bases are TGTGCCAGCAGTGACGGGAGGGACACAGATACGCAGTATTTT. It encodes CASSDGRDTDTQYF.